Below, 5 T cell receptor beta chains from the same sample are listed, as sequenced in a study of blood T cell repertoires in COVID-19. The data were produced by immunoSEQ multiplex PCR, yet TCRdb's version contains in-frame clones alone and is incomplete. The table has a few hundred thousand clones, around 90% seen once. The sample consisted of peripheral blood. Source of these receptors: a woman aged 60-75 years with COVID-19, enrolled during active disease.

V and J are TRBV9 and TRBJ2-3, with D tentatively TRBD2 (6 bases). The CDR3 runs 15 residues. Looked up from germline, CDR1 is SGDLS and CDR2 is YYNGEE. Trimming stripped 0 bases from V and 6 bases from J, with 14 bases between. CDR3 coding DNA: TGTGCCAGCAGCGTAGGGGGGACTTCGGTGGATACGCAGTATTTT. Translation gives CASSVGGTSVDTQYF.

This clone was detected once. The V call is TRBV4-3, the J call TRBJ1-1; 8 nucleotides agree with TRBD1. V lost 4 bases to trimming and J lost 5 bases; unmatched junction nucleotides: 6. This CDR3 is 14 amino acids long. Germline V gene lookup returns CDR1 LGHNA and CDR2 YSLEER. The CDR3 DNA sequence: TGCGCCAGCAGCCGACAGACAGGGGCGACTGAAGCTTTCTTT. It codes for CASSRQTGATEAFF.

The chain couples TRBV13 to TRBJ1-3; a weak D match, TRBD1 (6 bases). The germline CDR1 and CDR2 sequences are PRHDT and FYEKMQ (reference sequence). This CDR3 region has 15 residues. Between the trimmed V and J ends, which lost 0 bases and 2 bases, there was a span of 8 bases. The CDR3: CASSLGQGTGNTIYF. In nucleotides, the CDR3 is TGTGCCAGCAGCTTAGGCCAGGGGACTGGAAACACCATATATTTT.

The gene calls are TRBV9 and TRBJ1-2; D gene unclear. The CDR3 spans 12 residues. Germline CDR1 and CDR2: SGDLS and YYNGEE. Trimming took off 0 bases at V and 7 bases at J, with 7 bases between the two ends. CDR3 nucleotides: TGTGCCAGCAGCGTAGGCGTGAGTGGCTACACCTTC. Protein: CASSVGVSGYTF.

This sequence joins TRBV5-1 and TRBJ1-2; D call uncertain. Germline CDR1 reads SGHRS; CDR2 reads YFSETQ. Trimming pared 8 bases from V and 5 bases from J, leaving 19 bases between. The CDR3 length is 14 residues. The CDR3 DNA follows: TGCGCCAGTGCGGGTCCCGGGGATCAATATGGCTACACCTTC. It encodes CASAGPGDQYGYTF.